Listed here are 29 T cell receptor beta chains from one sample, sequenced in a study of blood T cell repertoires in COVID-19. The table came from immunoSEQ multiplex PCR; TCRdb's copy has only in-frame clones and leaves some out. Here the sample spans about 160,000 clones, 70% to 90% being singletons. The sequencing sample was made of peripheral blood. All receptors derive from a woman aged 45-65 years with COVID-19, enrolled during active disease.

The chain has TRBV6-6 and TRBJ2-7; weak D call: TRBD1 (5 bases). The CDR3 sequence is 12 residues long. Germline CDR1 and CDR2: MNHNY and SVGAGI (reference sequence). V was pared by 6 bases and J by 3 bases, with 9 bases between. The CDR3 DNA reads as TGTGCCAGCAGCTATGACAGCTACGAGCAGTACTTC. This codes for CASSYDSYEQYF.

This clone appeared a few times. This chain connects TRBV6-1 to TRBJ2-4; D might be TRBD2 (5 bases). CDR1 is MNHNS and CDR2 is SASEGT in the germline V gene. The CDR3 runs 15 residues. V shed 3 bases and J shed 0 bases, with 9 bases lying between them. For the CDR3, the DNA is TGTGCCAGCAGTGAGGACTCCCTAGCCAAAAACATTCAGTACTTC. Its protein is CASSEDSLAKNIQYF.

The chain uses TRBV2 and TRBJ1-5, with D uncertain. The length of the CDR3 is 15 residues. The V end lost 6 bases, the J end lost 0 bases, and 12 bases lay between the germline ends. The V gene's germline CDR1 is SNHLY and CDR2 FYNNEI. CDR3 coding DNA: TGTGCCAGCAGCCCACAGCTATATAGCAATCAGCCCCAGCATTTT. Protein: CASSPQLYSNQPQHF. The full variable domain, with the rest looked up from reference TRBV2 and TRBJ1-5, is EPEVTQTPSHQVTQMGQEVILRCVPISNHLYFYWYRQILGQKVEFLVSFYNNEISEKSEIFDDQFSVERPDGSNFTLKIRSTKLEDSAMYFCASSPQLYSNQPQHFGDGTRLSIL.

The chain carries TRBV29-1 and TRBJ1-6; 7 bases align to TRBD1. CDR1 is SQVTM and CDR2 is ANQGSEA in the germline V gene. Trimming took 7 bases from V and 8 from J; bases not matched to a gene: 11. The CDR3 is 14 amino acids. The chain's CDR3 is CSAQTGQRDSPLHF. Written as DNA, the CDR3 is TGCAGCGCCCAAACGGGACAGCGGGATTCACCCCTCCACTTT.

V and J are TRBV28 and TRBJ1-5, with D possibly being TRBD1 (5 bases). In germline, CDR1 is MDHEN, CDR2 SYDVKM. V lost 3 bases, J lost 0 bases, and 9 bases lay in between. The CDR3 loop spans 15 amino acids. The CDR3 sequence is CASSFRRGSNQPQHF. The CDR3 region has the DNA TGTGCCAGCAGTTTTAGGAGGGGTAGCAATCAGCCCCAGCATTTT.

This clone was detected once. The chain is built from TRBV2 and TRBJ2-7; weak D call: TRBD2 (6 bases). CDR1 is SNHLY, CDR2 FYNNEI, per germline. V lost 4 bases, J lost 5 bases, and 15 bases lay in between. The CDR3 covers 14 residues. This chain's CDR3 is CASSVLAGTDEQYF. Written as DNA, the CDR3 is TGTGCCAGCAGTGTGTTGGCGGGGACTGACGAGCAGTACTTC.

This clone was found once. The chain combines TRBV11-3 with TRBJ2-1; D ambiguous. This CDR3 comprises 13 residues. CDR1 is SGHNT, CDR2 YENEEA, per germline. The V end was cut by 0 bases, the J end by 9 bases, with 9 bases between. In DNA, the CDR3 is TGTGCCAGCAGCTTAGAGGGCGTCGGTGAGCAGTTCTTC. Residues: CASSLEGVGEQFF.

This chain's CDR3 is CASSLASGTYNEQFF. CDR3 nucleotide sequence: TGTGCCAGCAGTCTAGCCAGCGGGACCTACAATGAGCAGTTCTTC. This chain links TRBV7-8 with TRBJ2-1; 7 positions agree with TRBD2. The CDR3 covers 15 residues. Germline values: CDR1 SGHVS, CDR2 FQNEAQ. J lost 2 bases, V lost 6 bases, and 7 bases had no gene match. The whole variable domain, filled in from reference TRBV7-8 and TRBJ2-1, reads GAGVSQSPRYKVAKRGQDVALRCDPISGHVSLFWYQQALGQGPEFLTYFQNEAQLDKSGLPSDRFFAERPEGSVSTLKIQRTQQEDSAVYLCASSLASGTYNEQFFGPGTRLTVL.

The chain has TRBV18 and TRBJ2-3, with 10 positions matching TRBD2. After removal of 3 bases from V and 2 bases from J, the junction contained 5 bases not matched to a gene. The CDR3 totals 16 residues. The germline CDR1 and CDR2 sequences are KGHSH and LQKENI. This CDR3 is CASSPLAGGVTDTQYF. The CDR3 DNA reads as TGTGCCAGCTCACCTTTAGCGGGGGGTGTCACAGATACGCAGTATTTT.

The genes are TRBV10-2 and TRBJ2-1; D may be TRBD2 (5 bases). CDR1 and CDR2 from the germline V gene are WSHSY and SAAADI. The CDR3 contains 16 residues. The V end lost 3 bases, the J end lost 7 bases, and 19 bases lay between the germline ends. The CDR3 protein is CASSEQFRTPDNEQFF. The CDR3 DNA reads as TGCGCCAGCAGTGAACAATTTCGGACTCCAGATAATGAGCAGTTCTTC.

The rearrangement joins TRBV4-1 to TRBJ2-5, with 7 bases that match TRBD1. The CDR3 length is 12 residues. Germline trimming cut 5 bases from V and 5 bases from J; bases unmatched to any gene: 2. The germline CDR1 and CDR2 sequences are MGHRA and YSYEKL. CDR3 bases: TGCGCCAGCAGCGAGACAGGGGAGACCCAGTACTTC. Translating it yields CASSETGETQYF.

The chain recombines TRBV4-3 with TRBJ1-5; no clear D. The germline V gene encodes CDR1 LGHNA and CDR2 YSLEER. The CDR3 contains 13 residues. V was shortened by 5 bases and J by 6 bases, with 11 bases between the two germline ends. The CDR3 DNA is TGCGCCAGCAGCTCCCAGGTGTCTCAGCCCCAGCATTTT. The encoded protein is CASSSQVSQPQHF.

The chain links TRBV5-1 to TRBJ2-7; 11 nucleotides line up with TRBD1. CDR3 size: 14 residues. CDR1 and CDR2 (germline): SGHRS, YFSETQ. Trimming removed 7 bases from V and 2 bases from J; junction bases left unmatched: 5. The CDR3 bases are TGCGCCAGCGGAACGGGACAGGGGGCCTACGAGCAGTACTTC. Translating gives CASGTGQGAYEQYF. The full variable domain, completed using reference TRBV5-1 and TRBJ2-7, is KAGVTQTPRYLIKTRGQQVTLSCSPISGHRSVSWYQQTPGQGLQFLFEYFSETQRNKGNFPGRFSGRQFSNSRSEMNVSTLELGDSALYLCASGTGQGAYEQYFGPGTRLTVT.

This clone has just one count. The chain uses TRBV5-1 and TRBJ1-1; tentatively, D is TRBD1 (6 bases). The length of the CDR3 is 14 residues. Trimming removed 4 bases from V and 7 bases from J, with 17 bases in between. Looked up from germline, CDR1 is SGHRS and CDR2 is YFSETQ. Written as DNA, the CDR3 is TGCGCCAGCAGCCTCTACGGCAGGGGTGGTGAAGCTTTCTTT. Encoded protein: CASSLYGRGGEAFF.

The chain carries TRBV5-1 and TRBJ2-2; the match to TRBD1 covers 7 bases. Trimming removed 1 base from V and 5 bases from J; junction bases left unmatched: 5. Germline CDR1 SGHRS, CDR2 YFSETQ. The CDR3 length is 15 residues. The CDR3 DNA is TGCGCCAGCAGCTTGCAGGGGGTTGGTACCGGGGAGCTGTTTTTT. As protein: CASSLQGVGTGELFF.

The chain recombines TRBV11-2 with TRBJ1-1; TRBD1 might be the D (6 bases). Germline V gives CDR1 SGHAT, CDR2 FQNNGV. V was shortened by 6 bases and J by 2 bases, with 13 bases between the two germline ends. The CDR3 sequence is 14 residues long. Written as DNA, the CDR3 is TGTGCCAGCAGATTCGTAGGGGGTAACACTGAAGCTTTCTTT. Translation gives CASRFVGGNTEAFF.

This clone was recorded a few times. The chain joins TRBV2 to TRBJ1-2; D uncertain. CDR3 size: 14 residues. Germline values: CDR1 SNHLY, CDR2 FYNNEI. V was clipped by 3 bases and J by 5 bases, with 13 bases between them. CDR3 in amino acids: CASSDPILYYGYTF. The CDR3 DNA follows: TGTGCCAGCAGTGACCCTATTCTATATTATGGCTACACCTTC.

The J gene is TRBJ1-3, the V gene TRBV6-5, with 7 bases lining up with TRBD1. The CDR3 runs 16 residues. Germline CDR1 is MNHEY and CDR2 is SVGAGI. J lost 0 bases, V lost 0 bases, and 2 bases had no gene match. The CDR3 loop reads CASSYSGQISGNTIYF. For the CDR3, the DNA is TGTGCCAGCAGTTACTCGGGACAGATCTCTGGAAACACCATATATTTT.

This chain uses TRBV19 with TRBJ1-1, with D possibly matching TRBD1 (5 bases). This CDR3 has 14 residues. Deletions cut 8 bases from V and 1 base from J, with 14 bases between. Germline V gene sequence: CDR1 LNHDA, CDR2 SQIVND (reference sequence). CDR3 in DNA: TGTGCCAGTGCGTTCTACAGGACGAACACTGAAGCTTTCTTT. Translating it yields CASAFYRTNTEAFF.

The chain employs TRBV6-5 and TRBJ2-1; no clear D. V gave up 6 bases and J gave up 2 bases, with 11 bases separating them. The CDR3 covers 14 residues. Germline CDR1 reads MNHEY; CDR2 reads SVGAGI. The CDR3 region has the DNA TGTGCCAGCAGCCTCGTAGACACCTACAATGAGCAGTTCTTC. This gives the protein CASSLVDTYNEQFF.

The chain has TRBV5-1 and TRBJ2-7; D is ambiguous. This CDR3 region has 15 residues. The germline V gene has CDR1 SGHRS and CDR2 YFSETQ. The V gene lost 0 bases and the J gene lost 3 bases, with 13 bases spanning the gap. As DNA, the CDR3 is TGCGCCAGCAGCTTGGCCTGGCAGAAACACTACGAGCAGTACTTC. Its protein product is CASSLAWQKHYEQYF.

This clone was detected only a few times. This rearrangement joins TRBV9 to TRBJ2-7; D ambiguous. CDR1 is SGDLS, CDR2 YYNGEE, per germline. This CDR3 region has 13 residues. V was pared by 0 bases and J by 3 bases, with 7 bases between. CDR3 in DNA: TGTGCCAGCAGCGTAGCCCCATTCTACGAGCAGTACTTC. Its translation is CASSVAPFYEQYF.

CDR3 residues: CSVVHGREYYGYTF. The CDR3 bases are TGCAGCGTTGTACACGGCAGGGAATACTATGGCTACACCTTC. This chain connects TRBV29-1 to TRBJ1-2; the D gene is possibly TRBD1 (5 bases). V dropped 4 bases and J dropped 3 bases, with 15 bases sitting between them. Germline lookup yields CDR1 SQVTM and CDR2 ANQGSEA. The CDR3 length is 14 residues.

The V gene is TRBV7-9, the J gene TRBJ2-5; 7 bases map to TRBD1. Germline V gives CDR1 SEHNR, CDR2 FQNEAQ (reference sequence). The CDR3 sequence is 17 residues long. The trim removed 3 bases at V and 2 bases at J, leaving 12 bases unmatched. CDR3 bases: TGTGCCAGCAGCTTGTTTAGGGGGCAACTGAGGCAAGAGACCCAGTACTTC. Its protein product is CASSLFRGQLRQETQYF. Full variable domain (outside the CDR3, taken from reference TRBV7-9 and TRBJ2-5): DTGVSQNPRHKITKRGQNVTFRCDPISEHNRLYWYRQTLGQGPEFLTYFQNEAQLEKSRLLSDRFSAERPKGSFSTLEIQRTEQGDSAMYLCASSLFRGQLRQETQYFGPGTRLLVL.

This chain connects TRBV7-2 to TRBJ2-7, with 12 nucleotides matching TRBD1. CDR1 SGHTA and CDR2 FQGNSA come from the germline V gene. The length of the CDR3 is 14 residues. The ends lost 5 bases at V and 3 bases at J; junction bases unmatched: 2. Written as DNA, the CDR3 is TGTGCCAGCAGCGGGACAGGGGGCCTCTACGAGCAGTACTTC. It yields the protein CASSGTGGLYEQYF.

The V and J genes are TRBV6-1 and TRBJ1-6; 11 bases map to TRBD1. The trim removed 4 bases at V and 9 bases at J, leaving 8 bases unmatched. Per the germline V gene, CDR1 is MNHNS and CDR2 is SASEGT. The length of the CDR3 is 16 residues. The DNA of the CDR3 is TGTGCCAGCAGTGCGTGGACAGGGGGCGCATCTTCACCCCTCCACTTT. Translating gives CASSAWTGGASSPLHF.

The chain uses TRBV9 and TRBJ2-2; 16 positions match TRBD2. Germline CDR1 is SGDLS and CDR2 is YYNGEE. Trimming removed 2 bases from V and 2 bases from J; junction bases left unmatched: 3. The CDR3 loop spans 18 amino acids. The CDR3 here is CASSVGTSGGVNTGELFF. In DNA form, the CDR3 reads TGTGCCAGCAGCGTCGGGACTAGCGGGGGGGTAAACACCGGGGAGCTGTTTTTT. Full variable domain (missing parts from reference TRBV9 and TRBJ2-2): DSGVTQTPKHLITATGQRVTLRCSPRSGDLSVYWYQQSLDQGLQFLIQYYNGEERAKGNILERFSAQQFPDLHSELNLSSLELGDSALYFCASSVGTSGGVNTGELFFGEGSRLTVL.

This rearrangement joins TRBV5-5 to TRBJ1-6, with a weak D call TRBD1 (5 bases). The CDR3 has 17 amino acids. The germline V gene has CDR1 SGHKS and CDR2 YYEKEE (reference sequence). The V end was cut by 4 bases, the J end by 10 bases, with 24 bases between. This CDR3 reads CASSLHPGVSVGSPLHF. Here the CDR3 DNA reads TGTGCCAGCAGCCTACACCCGGGGGTTTCGGTGGGGTCACCCCTCCACTTT.

The chain recombines TRBV4-2 with TRBJ2-1; TRBD2 matches 8 bases. V shed 0 bases and J 2 bases; nucleotides not matched to a gene: 9. CDR1 is LGHNA and CDR2 is YNFKEQ in the germline V gene. There are 18 residues in the CDR3. This CDR3 is CASSQDISTSGTYNEQFF. The DNA of the CDR3 is TGTGCCAGCAGCCAAGATATATCTACTAGCGGCACCTACAATGAGCAGTTCTTC.